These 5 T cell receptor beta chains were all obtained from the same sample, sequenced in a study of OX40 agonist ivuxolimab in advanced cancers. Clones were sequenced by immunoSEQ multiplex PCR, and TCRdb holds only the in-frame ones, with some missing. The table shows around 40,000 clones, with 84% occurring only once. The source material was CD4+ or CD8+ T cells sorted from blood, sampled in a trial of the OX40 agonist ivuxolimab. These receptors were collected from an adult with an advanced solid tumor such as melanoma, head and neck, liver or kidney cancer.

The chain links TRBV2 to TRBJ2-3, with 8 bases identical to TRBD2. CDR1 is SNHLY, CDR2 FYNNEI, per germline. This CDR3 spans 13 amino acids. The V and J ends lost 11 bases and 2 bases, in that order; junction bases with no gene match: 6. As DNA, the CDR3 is TGTGCCGAGCGGGGGTCGCACACAGATACGCAGTATTTT. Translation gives CAERGSHTDTQYF.

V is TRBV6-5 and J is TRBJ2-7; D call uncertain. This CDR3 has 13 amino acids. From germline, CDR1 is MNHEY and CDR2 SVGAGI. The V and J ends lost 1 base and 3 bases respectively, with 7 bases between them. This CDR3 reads CASSYFYNYEQYF. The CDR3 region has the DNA TGTGCCAGCAGTTACTTTTACAACTACGAGCAGTACTTC.

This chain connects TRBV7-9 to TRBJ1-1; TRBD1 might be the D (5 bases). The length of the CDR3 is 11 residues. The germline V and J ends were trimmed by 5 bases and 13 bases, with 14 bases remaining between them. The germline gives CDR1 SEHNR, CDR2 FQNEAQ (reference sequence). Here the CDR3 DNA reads TGTGCCAGCAGCCGGGGGACTAATGATTTCTTT. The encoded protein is CASSRGTNDFF.

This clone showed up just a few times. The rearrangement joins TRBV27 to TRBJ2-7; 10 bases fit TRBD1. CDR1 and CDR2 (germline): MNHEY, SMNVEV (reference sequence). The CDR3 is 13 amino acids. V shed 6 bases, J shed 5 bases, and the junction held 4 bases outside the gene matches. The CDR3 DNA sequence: TGTGCCAGCAGGGGACAGGGGCCTGACGAGCAGTACTTC. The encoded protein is CASRGQGPDEQYF.

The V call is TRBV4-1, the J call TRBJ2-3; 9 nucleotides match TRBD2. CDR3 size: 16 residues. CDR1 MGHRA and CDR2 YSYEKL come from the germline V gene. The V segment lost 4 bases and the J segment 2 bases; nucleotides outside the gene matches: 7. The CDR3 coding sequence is TGCGCCAGCAGCCTTAAGCGGGGGGCAAACACAGATACGCAGTATTTT. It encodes CASSLKRGANTDTQYF.